A selection of T cell receptor beta chains follows, all from one sample in a study of graft-versus-host responses after intestinal transplantation. Libraries were prepared by immunoSEQ multiplex PCR; TCRdb keeps only in-frame clonotypes and omits some of them. Here the sample spans roughly 99,000 clones, under 95% being singletons. Their antigens are not known. Sequences were derived from unstimulated CD8+ T cells sorted from spleen or lymph node cells, sampled before transplant. These receptors originate from a human donor who was the organ donor for an intestinal transplant. CDR3s include the opening cysteine and the closing phenylalanine or tryptophan. A D gene is named only where the DNA matches it firmly. Expanded clones get a size class; other rows say once, few or many, or leave the size out.

j_gene,d_gene,v_gene,abundance,CDR3aa,CDR3nt
TRBJ1-3,.,TRBV28,.,CASSARQVSGNTIYF,TGTGCCAGCAGTGCCAGACAGGTCTCTGGAAACACCATATATTTT
TRBJ1-2,TRBD1,TRBV29-1,.,CSVPGGSSGYTF,TGCAGCGTTCCAGGGGGGTCTAGTGGCTACACCTTC
TRBJ2-5,.,TRBV6-5,.,CASSYGRQETQYF,TGTGCCAGCAGTTACGGGAGGCAAGAGACCCAGTACTTC
TRBJ2-3,TRBD2,TRBV6-1,.,CASSEASGGATDTQYF,TGTGCCAGCAGTGAAGCTAGCGGGGGGGCAACAGATACGCAGTATTTT
TRBJ1-4,.,TRBV4-1,.,CASSRSGTNEKLFF,TGCGCCAGCAGCCGGTCGGGAACGAATGAAAAACTGTTTTTT
TRBJ2-1,.,TRBV28,.,CASSAALESSYNEQFF,TGTGCCAGCAGTGCCGCTTTGGAGAGCTCCTACAATGAGCAGTTCTTC
TRBJ1-4,TRBD1,TRBV9,few,CASSSPGGSTNEKLFF,TGTGCCAGCAGCTCTCCAGGGGGTTCAACTAATGAAAAACTGTTTTTT
TRBJ2-5,.,TRBV9,once,CASSVSGTQETQYF,TGTGCCAGCAGCGTAAGTGGCACCCAAGAGACCCAGTACTTC
TRBJ2-3,TRBD2,TRBV6-5,.,CASSLLLAGLTDTQYF,TGTGCCAGCAGTTTATTACTAGCGGGACTCACAGATACGCAGTATTTT
TRBJ1-2,TRBD1,TRBV11-1,.,CASRDNKGAFDYGYTF,TGTGCCAGCAGGGATAATAAGGGGGCATTCGACTATGGCTACACCTTC
TRBJ1-3,.,TRBV7-8,.,CASSLGAYSGNTIYF,TGTGCCAGCAGCTTAGGGGCCTACTCTGGAAACACCATATATTTT
TRBJ1-1,.,TRBV15,.,CATSRGGATEAFF,TGTGCCACCAGCAGAGGTGGAGCCACTGAAGCTTTCTTT
TRBJ2-1,.,TRBV4-1,.,CASSVGGNEQFF,TGCGCCAGCAGCGTGGGAGGTAATGAGCAGTTCTTC
TRBJ1-1,.,TRBV19,.,CASSMGATLTEAFF,TGTGCCAGTAGTATGGGGGCTACTCTGACCGAAGCTTTCTTT
TRBJ2-3,TRBD2,TRBV5-4,.,CASSDIWTSSTDTQYF,TGTGCCAGCAGCGACATATGGACTAGTAGCACAGATACGCAGTATTTT
TRBJ1-2,.,TRBV27,.,CASSLSPTASYGYTF,TGTGCCAGCAGTTTATCCCCGACAGCTTCCTATGGCTACACCTTC
TRBJ2-7,TRBD2,TRBV6-6,.,CASRGGLDITYEQYF,TGTGCCAGCAGGGGGGGACTAGACATAACCTACGAGCAGTACTTC
TRBJ2-2,.,TRBV12-5,few,CASGLDRTANTGELFF,TGTGCTAGTGGTTTGGATCGGACAGCGAACACCGGGGAGCTGTTTTTT
TRBJ1-1,TRBD1,TRBV19,.,CASIGQGATRLPNTEAFF,TGTGCCAGTATCGGACAGGGGGCTACCCGTCTCCCGAACACTGAAGCTTTCTTT
TRBJ2-5,.,TRBV4-1,.,CASSQGPQGLQETQYF,TGCGCCAGCAGCCAAGGCCCGCAGGGATTACAAGAGACCCAGTACTTC
TRBJ1-6,.,TRBV12-2,.,CASRLARGQGSSPLHF,TGTGCAAGTCGCTTAGCACGGGGACAGGGCAGTTCACCCCTCCACTTT
TRBJ2-1,TRBD2,TRBV7-6,few,CASGPGGDDNNEQFF,TGTGCCAGCGGCCCGGGGGGGGACGATAACAATGAGCAGTTCTTC
TRBJ2-7,.,TRBV6-5,.,CAVPGLWAYEQYF,TGTGCCGTCCCGGGGTTGTGGGCCTACGAGCAGTACTTC
TRBJ2-3,TRBD1,TRBV2,.,CASSPGTGTDTQYF,TGTGCCAGCAGTCCCGGGACAGGGACAGATACGCAGTATTTT
TRBJ2-7,.,TRBV9,.,CASSVSPSSYEQYF,TGTGCCAGCAGCGTAAGCCCAAGCTCCTACGAGCAGTACTTC
TRBJ2-1,.,TRBV30,.,CAWCEGGYVGNEQFF,TGTGCCTGGTGCGAGGGGGGGTATGTGGGGAATGAGCAGTTCTTC
TRBJ2-3,TRBD2,TRBV5-6,.,CASSLGLISGGASTQYF,TGTGCCAGCAGCTTGGGTCTCATTAGCGGGGGGGCTTCTACGCAGTATTTT
TRBJ1-5,.,TRBV19,.,CASSYAMNQPQHF,TGTGCCAGTAGTTATGCGATGAACCAGCCCCAGCATTTT
TRBJ2-1,TRBD2,TRBV2,.,CASRGTSGVF,TGTGCCAGCAGGGGGACTAGCGGGGTCTTC
TRBJ2-7,TRBD1,TRBV27,.,CASSLLGTGAYEQYF,TGTGCCAGCAGTTTATTAGGGACAGGAGCCTACGAGCAGTACTTC
TRBJ2-1,TRBD1,TRBV13,.,CASSVDRGPNEQFF,TGTGCCAGCAGCGTTGACAGGGGCCCCAATGAGCAGTTCTTC
TRBJ2-7,.,TRBV7-2,once,CASSLAWIGSSLLTGTEYEQYF,TGTGCCAGCAGCTTAGCGTGGATTGGTTCCAGCCTACTGACAGGGACTGAATACGAGCAGTACTTC